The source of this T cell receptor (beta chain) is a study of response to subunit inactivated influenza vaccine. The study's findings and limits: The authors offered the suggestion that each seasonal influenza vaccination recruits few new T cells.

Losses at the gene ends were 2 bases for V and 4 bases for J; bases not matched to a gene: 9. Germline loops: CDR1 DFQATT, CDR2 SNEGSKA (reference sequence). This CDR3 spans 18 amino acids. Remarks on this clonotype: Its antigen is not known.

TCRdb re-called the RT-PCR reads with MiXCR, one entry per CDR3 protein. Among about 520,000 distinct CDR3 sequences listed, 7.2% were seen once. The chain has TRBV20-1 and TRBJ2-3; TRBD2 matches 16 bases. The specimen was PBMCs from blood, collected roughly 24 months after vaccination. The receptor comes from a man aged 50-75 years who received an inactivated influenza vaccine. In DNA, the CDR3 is TGCAGTGCTAGATCCGGGACTAGCGGGAGGGCCCCGCCAGATACGCAGTATTTT. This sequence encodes CSARSGTSGRAPPDTQYF.